Following are 29 T cell receptor beta chains from one sample sequenced in a study of monozygotic twins with inflammatory bowel disease. TCRdb derives one entry per CDR3 protein from the 5' RACE reads, leaving out DNA. In total, the table holds approximately 200,000 distinct CDR3 sequences. Sequencing was done on a sample of blood. Every receptor here comes from a human donor with ulcerative colitis or Crohn's disease, or a healthy co-twin of an affected twin (not recorded which).

The chain recombines TRBV18 with TRBJ2-1. CDR3 length: 16 amino acids. In germline, CDR1 is KGHSH, CDR2 LQKENI. CDR3 sequence: CASSPRNDFNYNEQFF. The full variable domain, in which reference TRBV18 and TRBJ2-1 provide the parts outside the CDR3, is NAGVMQNPRHLVRRRGQEARLRCSPMKGHSHVYWYRQLPEEGLKFMVYLQKENIIDESGMPKERFSAEFPKEGPSILRIQQVVRGDSAAYFCASSPRNDFNYNEQFFGPGTRLTVL.

The chain uses TRBV6-1 and TRBJ2-5; TCRdb's D call of TRBD2 is untestable without DNA. Looked up from germline, CDR1 is MNHNS and CDR2 is SASEGT. The CDR3 totals 16 residues. The CDR3: CASSRLAGGPGETQYF.

The genes are TRBV25-1 and TRBJ2-7; as DNA is missing, the TRBD1 call by TCRdb cannot be tested. This CDR3 spans 13 amino acids. Germline V gene lookup returns CDR1 MGHDK and CDR2 SYGVNS. CDR3 loop: CASSAGFNYEQYF.

The V and J genes are TRBV6-2 or TRBV6-3 and TRBJ1-3; TCRdb selects TRBD1, and the lack of DNA leaves this call unchecked. There are 16 residues in the CDR3. Germline CDR1 and CDR2: MNHEY and SVGEGT. The CDR3: CASSTPTGGSGNTIYF.

This sequence joins TRBV20-1 and TRBJ2-1; the D gene TCRdb calls, TRBD2, cannot be checked with no DNA. This CDR3 spans 15 amino acids. Germline-derived CDR1 and CDR2 are DFQATT and SNEGSKA (reference sequence). The CDR3 sequence is CSAPTTSGRGAEQFF.

The genes are TRBV7-2 and TRBJ2-7. Germline V lookup: CDR1 SGHTA, CDR2 FQGNSA. The CDR3 length is 16 residues. The CDR3 protein is CASSLVVGLSSYEQYF. The full variable domain, with the rest looked up from reference TRBV7-2 and TRBJ2-7, is GAGVSQSPSNKVTEKGKDVELRCDPISGHTALYWYRQSLGQGLEFLIYFQGNSAPDKSGLPSDRFSAERTGGSVSTLTIQRTQQEDSAVYLCASSLVVGLSSYEQYFGPGTRLTVT.

The V call is TRBV29-1, the J call TRBJ2-7; no DNA is available, so the TRBD2 call from TCRdb remains unchecked. The CDR3 length is 14 residues. Germline CDR1 and CDR2: SQVTM and ANQGSEA. Here the CDR3 reads CSVEYMRAGGEQYF.

The J gene is TRBJ2-1, the V gene TRBV5-1; with no DNA, the TCRdb D assignment of TRBD1 cannot be verified. CDR3 length: 15 amino acids. CDR1 is SGHRS and CDR2 is YFSETQ in the germline V gene. This chain's CDR3 is CASSPEGQGYNEQFF.

The V gene is TRBV27, the J gene TRBJ2-7; TCRdb picks TRBD1, but there is no DNA to check that call. In germline, CDR1 is MNHEY, CDR2 SMNVEV (reference sequence). The CDR3 has 15 amino acids. CDR3 sequence reads: CASSATGQGFYEQYF.

The rearrangement links TRBV5-5 to TRBJ2-7; TCRdb picks TRBD1, but there is no DNA to check that call. This CDR3 has 14 amino acids. Germline CDR1 and CDR2: SGHKS and YYEKEE (reference sequence). CDR3 sequence reads: CASSLLGQSYEQYF.

The chain is built from TRBV30 and TRBJ1-6; TCRdb designates TRBD1, a call that cannot be tested without DNA. CDR3 size: 14 residues. CDR1 and CDR2 from the germline V gene are GTSNPN and SVGIG (reference sequence). CDR3 sequence: CAWSSGTLASPLHF.

V and J are TRBV15 and TRBJ2-2; TCRdb names TRBD1, which stays unverified in the absence of DNA. Germline CDR1 is LNHNV and CDR2 is YYDKDF (reference sequence). This CDR3 spans 13 amino acids. The CDR3 loop is CATSRTVSGELFF.

The chain uses TRBV20-1 and TRBJ1-4; TCRdb calls TRBD1, which cannot be checked without DNA. Germline values: CDR1 DFQATT, CDR2 SNEGSKA (reference sequence). This CDR3 region has 14 residues. CDR3: CSASDGGRIEKLFF.

CDR3: CASSYDNEQFF. The rearrangement links TRBV3-1 to TRBJ2-1. Looked up from germline, CDR1 is LGHDT and CDR2 is YNNKEL (reference sequence). This CDR3 spans 11 amino acids.

The CDR3 protein is CASSRPGNPEAFF. The chain links TRBV5-1 to TRBJ1-1; with no DNA, the TCRdb D assignment of TRBD1 cannot be verified. Germline V gene data show CDR1 as SGHRS and CDR2 as YFSETQ. The CDR3 loop spans 13 amino acids.

The V call is TRBV7-3, the J call TRBJ2-2. Germline CDR1 is SGHTA and CDR2 is FQGTGA. This CDR3 comprises 15 residues. The CDR3 spells CASSFFAGITGELFF.

The rearrangement joins TRBV7-8 to TRBJ1-6; with no DNA, the TCRdb D assignment of TRBD1 cannot be verified. Germline V gives CDR1 SGHVS, CDR2 FQNEAQ. The CDR3 runs to 15 residues. The CDR3 loop reads CASSSQGAVDSPLHF.

The gene calls are TRBV29-1 and TRBJ1-3. The CDR3 is 17 residues long. In germline, CDR1 is SQVTM, CDR2 ANQGSEA. The CDR3: CSVEDGLGLNSGNTIYF.

This chain connects TRBV29-1 to TRBJ1-2; the D call from TCRdb, TRBD1, cannot be confirmed without DNA. Germline CDR1 and CDR2: SQVTM and ANQGSEA. This CDR3 comprises 16 residues. The CDR3 sequence: CSVSSTLGQAFYGYTF.

The chain uses TRBV6-1 and TRBJ2-7. Germline V CDR1 and CDR2: MNHNS, SASEGT. This CDR3 spans 14 amino acids. CDR3 loop: CASSPNGESYEQYF.

The chain links TRBV15 to TRBJ2-2. CDR3 length: 15 residues. Germline V gene lookup returns CDR1 LNHNV and CDR2 YYDKDF (reference sequence). The CDR3 loop reads CATSRDRGNTGELFF.

The J gene is TRBJ2-7, the V gene TRBV28; the D call from TCRdb, TRBD2, cannot be confirmed without DNA. The CDR3 extends over 15 amino acids. Germline loops: CDR1 MDHEN, CDR2 SYDVKM. This chain's CDR3 is CASSDGTLGTYEQYF.

This CDR3 reads CAISESSSITGELFF. V and J are TRBV10-3 and TRBJ2-2. Germline V gene data show CDR1 as ENHRY and CDR2 as SYGVKD. There are 15 residues in the CDR3.

The genes are TRBV5-6 and TRBJ1-5. CDR1 and CDR2 from the germline V gene are SGHDT and YYEEEE. The CDR3 is 12 residues long. The CDR3 sequence is CASSLRDQPQHF.

The chain carries TRBV6-2 or TRBV6-3 and TRBJ2-3; TCRdb calls TRBD2, which cannot be checked without DNA. This CDR3 is built from 18 residues. CDR1 MNHEY and CDR2 SVGEGT come from the germline V gene. The CDR3 here is CASSETSGRAVKRDTQYF.

V gene TRBV20-1 combines with J gene TRBJ1-1; without DNA, the TCRdb call of TRBD1 cannot be checked. Germline lookup yields CDR1 DFQATT and CDR2 SNEGSKA (reference sequence). The CDR3 is 13 residues long. The CDR3 spells CSAYRDRGTEAFF.

The rearrangement joins TRBV9 to TRBJ2-5; absent DNA, TCRdb's TRBD2 call cannot be checked. The germline V gene encodes CDR1 SGDLS and CDR2 YYNGEE. The CDR3 contains 14 residues. The CDR3 is CASSFGTQKETQYF.

The chain links TRBV9 to TRBJ1-6. The CDR3 consists of 14 residues. Germline CDR1 and CDR2: SGDLS and YYNGEE. CDR3 amino acids: CASSSAGYNSPLHF.

J is TRBJ2-5 and V is TRBV2. This CDR3 contains 13 residues. Germline assignment: CDR1 SNHLY and CDR2 FYNNEI. The CDR3 loop is CASSDDNEETQYF.